These 24 T cell receptor beta chains share one sample of origin, sequenced in a study of human T cells and chemical hapten exposure (dated by TCRdb to the early 2020s). This specimen's time point label, per the study, means: pre-sensitization, week 0. The sample's treatment or condition label, in plain terms: therapeutic diphenylcyclopropenone sensitization with weekly scalp DPC. Library preparation was by RACE. For sequencing, a NextSeq 500 was employed. TCRdb reran the public reads through fastp at Q25 and MiXCR, keeping productive beta chains. Here each entry gathers all rows of one CDR3 protein and keeps the most common genes and DNA. The sample table shows about 300,000 distinct CDR3 sequences, and around 5.5% are seen once. 7% to 10% of the sample lies in the top ten. Sequences were derived from whole blood, sampled in connection with sensitization to the hapten diphenylcyclopropenone (DPC). The receptors shown here come from a woman aged 18-35 years with alopecia areata. Some clones in this sample may be carry-over from other donors' samples.

This clonotype was detected ten times or more. V and J are TRBV6-2 or TRBV6-3 and TRBJ2-3; maybe TRBD2 (6 bases). The germline CDR1 and CDR2 sequences are MNHEY and SVGEGT. The CDR3 is 14 amino acids. The ends were cut back, 5 bases at V and 1 base at J, with 10 bases in the middle. As DNA, the CDR3 is TGTGCCAGCAGTCCCAAGCGGGGCACAGATACGCAGTATTTT. Translation gives CASSPKRGTDTQYF.

The chain couples TRBV6-1 to TRBJ1-5, with a weak D call TRBD1 (5 bases). This CDR3 is built from 13 residues. The germline V and J ends were trimmed by 7 bases and 6 bases, with 13 bases remaining between them. Germline CDR1 MNHNS, CDR2 SASEGT. The CDR3: CASTLDSFQPQHF. CDR3 DNA sequence: TGTGCCAGCACTCTAGACAGCTTTCAGCCCCAGCATTTT.

This clonotype was observed a handful of times. This rearrangement joins TRBV6-5 to TRBJ1-2; 7 bases line up with TRBD1. There are 14 residues in the CDR3. The J segment lost 2 bases and the V segment lost 5 bases, leaving 5 bases of the junction unmatched. From germline, CDR1 is MNHEY and CDR2 SVGAGI. The CDR3 nucleotides read TGTGCCAGCAGTGACGGGACAGTCAACTATGGCTACACCTTC. It codes for CASSDGTVNYGYTF.

This clonotype was detected many times. The chain recombines TRBV7-2 with TRBJ2-3, with D maybe TRBD1 (5 bases). This CDR3 spans 16 amino acids. CDR1 and CDR2 from the germline V gene are SGHTA and FQGNSA. Trimming shortened V by 2 bases and J by 3 bases, and 15 bases separated the two germline ends. The chain's CDR3 is CASSLLIRGATDTQYF. CDR3 coding DNA: TGTGCCAGCAGCTTATTGATAAGGGGCGCGACAGATACGCAGTATTTT.

This clonotype was found a few times. CDR3 sequence: CATSHESTDTQYF. In nucleotides, the CDR3 is TGTGCCACCAGCCATGAAAGCACAGATACGCAGTATTTT. The genes are TRBV24-1 and TRBJ2-3; D not resolved. This CDR3 has 13 residues. Germline V gene data show CDR1 as KGHDR and CDR2 as SFDVKD. The ends were cut back, 7 bases at V and 0 bases at J, with 7 bases in the middle.

The chain recombines TRBV21-1 with TRBJ2-5; TRBD1 is the table's D call and was not checked against the DNA. TRBV21-1 is noted as a pseudogene. The CDR3 covers 15 residues. Here the CDR3 DNA reads TGTGCCAGCAGCAAAGTTTCAGGGGAGTTCGAGACCCAGTACTTC. Translating it yields CASSKVSGEFETQYF.

In this sample, this clonotype turned up a few times. The rearrangement joins TRBV2 to TRBJ2-3, with D tentatively TRBD2 (6 bases). The CDR3 consists of 12 residues. V shed 8 bases and J shed 4 bases, with 10 bases lying between them. CDR1 is SNHLY, CDR2 FYNNEI, per germline. In DNA, the CDR3 is TGTGCCAGCCGGGCGGGGCCAGATACGCAGTATTTT. It specifies CASRAGPDTQYF.

In its sample, this clonotype was seen many times. The chain joins TRBV4-1 to TRBJ1-1, with D uncertain. Germline-derived CDR1 and CDR2 are MGHRA and YSYEKL. The CDR3 contains 14 residues. The germline V and J ends were trimmed by 4 bases and 0 bases, with 9 bases remaining between them. DNA of the CDR3: TGCGCCAGCAGCCGACCTGGCGTGAACACTGAAGCTTTCTTT. It specifies CASSRPGVNTEAFF.

This clonotype showed up just a few times. The chain couples TRBV5-1 to TRBJ2-3; D uncertain. The CDR3 is made up of 11 amino acids. Germline V gene lookup returns CDR1 SGHRS and CDR2 YFSETQ. The V gene lost 0 bases and the J gene lost 10 bases, with 6 bases spanning the gap. The CDR3 sequence: CASSLEVAQYF. The DNA for the CDR3 is TGCGCCAGCAGCTTGGAGGTGGCGCAGTATTTT.

This clonotype was observed many times. This chain links TRBV6-5 with TRBJ2-3; D is undetermined. CDR1 is MNHEY, CDR2 SVGAGI, per germline. The germline V and J ends were trimmed by 0 bases and 0 bases, with 7 bases remaining between them. The CDR3 is 15 amino acids. The CDR3 protein is CASSYSEGSTDTQYF. The CDR3 DNA is TGTGCCAGCAGTTACTCGGAAGGTAGCACAGATACGCAGTATTTT.

This clonotype was seen many times. The CDR3: CASSGAGGADTQYF. DNA of the CDR3: TGTGCCAGCAGTGGAGCGGGGGGCGCAGATACGCAGTATTTT. V gene TRBV2 combines with J gene TRBJ2-3, with 9 nucleotides matching TRBD2. The length of the CDR3 is 14 residues. Germline-derived CDR1 and CDR2 are SNHLY and FYNNEI. V was clipped by 4 bases and J by 4 bases; unmatched bases: 3.

This clonotype appeared a few times. This chain uses TRBV20-1 with TRBJ2-7; 10 bases map to TRBD1. The V gene end was trimmed by 4 bases and the J gene end by 0 bases; junction bases not matched to a gene: 12. Germline CDR1 DFQATT, CDR2 SNEGSKA (reference sequence). CDR3 size: 17 residues. The CDR3 region is CSATLTQGQGFSYEQYF. The CDR3 DNA is TGCAGTGCTACATTAACCCAGGGACAGGGGTTCTCCTACGAGCAGTACTTC.

This chain connects TRBV9 to TRBJ2-3, with D possibly being TRBD1 (5 bases). Trimming removed 0 bases from V and 3 bases from J, with 11 bases in between. Per the germline V gene, CDR1 is SGDLS and CDR2 is YYNGEE. The CDR3 covers 15 residues. CDR3 amino acids: CASSVGVTVTDTQYF. The CDR3 DNA sequence: TGTGCCAGCAGCGTAGGTGTGACAGTAACAGATACGCAGTATTTT.

The chain carries TRBV6-2 or TRBV6-3 and TRBJ2-3, with D unclear. V gave up 3 bases and J gave up 4 bases, with 11 bases separating them. Germline CDR1 is MNHEY and CDR2 is SVGEGT. The CDR3 runs 14 residues. The CDR3 sequence: CASSYPQSPDTQYF. CDR3 DNA: TGTGCCAGCAGTTATCCACAGTCCCCAGATACGCAGTATTTT.

This clonotype appeared many times. The J gene is TRBJ2-3, the V gene TRBV15, with D maybe TRBD2 (5 bases). The CDR3 totals 15 residues. Germline CDR1 is LNHNV and CDR2 is YYDKDF (reference sequence). Between the trimmed V and J ends, which lost 3 bases and 5 bases, there was a span of 15 bases. Here the CDR3 DNA reads TGTGCCACCAGCAGTAAACGGGGTCAGGTAGATACGCAGTATTTT. Its translation is CATSSKRGQVDTQYF.

The chain employs TRBV6-5 and TRBJ2-3, with 9 positions matching TRBD1. Germline V gives CDR1 MNHEY, CDR2 SVGAGI. This CDR3 has 15 amino acids. Trimming cost V 6 bases and J 4 bases; bases outside gene matches: 8. The CDR3 sequence: CASSRQGVCADTQYF. The CDR3 DNA reads TGTGCCAGCAGCCGACAGGGGGTCTGCGCAGATACGCAGTATTTT.

In this sample, this clonotype turned up many times. As DNA, the CDR3 is TGCAGTGCTAGAGATACAATGTCAGCTATGGGCAATCAGCCCCAGCATTTT. Translated, it gives CSARDTMSAMGNQPQHF. The rearrangement joins TRBV20-1 to TRBJ1-5; D not certain. V was cut by 0 bases and J by 2 bases, with 17 bases left in between. The CDR3 is 17 residues long. Germline assignment: CDR1 DFQATT and CDR2 SNEGSKA (reference sequence).

This clonotype was observed many times. The CDR3 loop is CASRPVLDSPLHF. For the CDR3, the DNA is TGTGCCAGCAGACCCGTGTTGGATTCACCCCTCCACTTT. V and J are TRBV7-2 and TRBJ1-6; no reliable D call. Trimming removed 6 bases from V and 8 bases from J, with 11 bases in between. The CDR3 runs 13 residues. Germline CDR1 reads SGHTA; CDR2 reads FQGNSA.

This chain links TRBV27 with TRBJ1-5, with 8 positions matching TRBD1. Trimming removed 6 bases from V and 5 bases from J; junction bases left unmatched: 9. This CDR3 has 15 residues. Germline assignment: CDR1 MNHEY and CDR2 SMNVEV (reference sequence). The CDR3 sequence: CASRDLQGGDQPQHF. Here the CDR3 DNA reads TGTGCCAGCAGGGACTTACAGGGGGGGGATCAGCCCCAGCATTTT.

This chain links TRBV25-1 with TRBJ1-5, with D uncertain. CDR1 MGHDK and CDR2 SYGVNS come from the germline V gene. There are 16 residues in the CDR3. The ends were cut back, 7 bases at V and 0 bases at J, with 16 bases in the middle. The CDR3 reads CASIKAKEYSNQPQHF. The DNA of the CDR3 is TGTGCCAGCATCAAAGCTAAGGAATATAGCAATCAGCCCCAGCATTTT.

This clonotype was recorded at least ten times. The rearrangement joins TRBV18 to TRBJ1-3; no definite D call. This CDR3 is 12 amino acids long. Trimming removed 8 bases from V and 4 bases from J, with 9 bases in between. Germline CDR1 is KGHSH and CDR2 is LQKENI. Here the CDR3 reads CASSPPGNTIYF. In nucleotides, the CDR3 is TGTGCCAGCAGTCCCCCCGGAAACACCATATATTTT.

This clonotype was seen ten or more times. V gene TRBV5-1 combines with J gene TRBJ2-7, with a weak D call TRBD2 (5 bases). V gave up 0 bases and J gave up 0 bases, with 10 bases separating them. The CDR3 contains 15 residues. The germline CDR1 and CDR2 sequences are SGHRS and YFSETQ. The CDR3 sequence is CASSLDGISSYEQYF. The CDR3, as DNA: TGCGCCAGCAGCTTGGACGGGATTAGCTCCTACGAGCAGTACTTC.

This clonotype was counted ten times or more. V gene TRBV2 combines with J gene TRBJ2-2; D remains unclear. The CDR3 sequence is 16 residues long. With 6 bases removed from V and 0 bases from J, the gap between germline ends came to 14 bases. Germline V lookup: CDR1 SNHLY, CDR2 FYNNEI. CDR3 amino acids: CASRANSPTNTGELFF. The CDR3 DNA is TGTGCCAGCAGAGCTAACAGCCCAACGAACACCGGGGAGCTGTTTTTT.

This clonotype has at least ten counts. Here the CDR3 reads CASSLIASGGYGYTF. CDR3 nucleotide sequence: TGTGCCAGCAGTTTAATTGCTTCGGGGGGTTATGGCTACACCTTC. The rearrangement joins TRBV28 to TRBJ1-2; D is possibly TRBD1 (5 bases). The CDR3 totals 15 residues. The germline V gene has CDR1 MDHEN and CDR2 SYDVKM. V was shortened by 2 bases and J by 5 bases, with 15 bases between the two germline ends.